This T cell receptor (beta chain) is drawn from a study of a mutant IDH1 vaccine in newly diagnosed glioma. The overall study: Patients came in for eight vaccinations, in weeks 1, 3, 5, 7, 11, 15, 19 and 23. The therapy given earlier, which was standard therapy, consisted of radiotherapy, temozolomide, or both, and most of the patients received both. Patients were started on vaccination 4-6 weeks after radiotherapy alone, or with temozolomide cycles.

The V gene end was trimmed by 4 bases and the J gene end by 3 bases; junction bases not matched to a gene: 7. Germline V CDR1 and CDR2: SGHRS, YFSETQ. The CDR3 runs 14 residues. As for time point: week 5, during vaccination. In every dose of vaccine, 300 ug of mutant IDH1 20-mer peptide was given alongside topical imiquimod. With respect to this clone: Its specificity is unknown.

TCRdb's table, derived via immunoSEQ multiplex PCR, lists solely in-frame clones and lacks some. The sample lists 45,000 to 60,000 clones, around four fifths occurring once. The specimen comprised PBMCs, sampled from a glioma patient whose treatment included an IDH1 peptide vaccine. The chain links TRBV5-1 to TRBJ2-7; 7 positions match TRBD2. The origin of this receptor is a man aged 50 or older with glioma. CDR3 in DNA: TGCGCCAGCAGCCCGGGGGAGCGGGACTACGAGCAGTACTTC. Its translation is CASSPGERDYEQYF.